This record looks at one T cell receptor (beta chain) sequence and its context. The target antigen is unknown. The entry originates in a study of shared clonotypes between healthy human individuals. Study-wide context: For every donor, three CD4 naive, three CD4 memory, two CD8 naive and one CD8 memory plates were used.

General observations from the study: Sharing across four donors was seen in roughly 5.2% of naive CD4 clonotypes. An effect of sequencing depth on clonotype sharing among donors was expected. Unshared clonotypes carried lower generation probabilities than those common to all four donors.

The method was immunoSEQ multiplex PCR; TCRdb's version includes in-frame clones alone and lacks a portion of them. Here the sample spans about 600,000 clones, about 96% being singletons. Germline V gene lookup returns CDR1 SGHDN and CDR2 FVKESK. This CDR3 region has 13 residues. The rearrangement uses TRBV14 and TRBJ2-5, with 7 bases lining up with TRBD2. The J call could be wrong; TRBJ2-7 is a better fit for the DNA end. The sequenced sample was naive CD4+ T cells sorted from blood. Noted subset: CD45RA+ positively selected. This sequence originates from a woman aged 25 to 39 in good health. The chain's CDR3 is CASSQGGESEQYF. In DNA, the CDR3 is TGTGCCAGCAGCCAGGGGGGGGAGTCCGAGCAGTACTTC.